The count of the clone carrying this T cell receptor beta chain is one. As defined, naive CD8 cells were CD45RO-negative and positively selected for CCR7, with terminally differentiated effector memory CD45RA+ cells excluded. The CDR3 extends over 15 amino acids. Germline CDR1 reads SGHVS; CDR2 reads FNYEAQ. The ends were cut back, 4 bases at V and 4 bases at J, with 14 bases in the middle. The record originates from a study of shared clonotypes between healthy human individuals. Study context: The study drew on two women and three men aged 18 to 49 as donors.

Every immunoSEQ plate was one replicate of a subset's evenly spread DNA. The method was immunoSEQ multiplex PCR; TCRdb's version includes in-frame clones alone and lacks a portion of them. The sample includes around 1,900,000 clones, roughly 93% of them seen just once. Material for sequencing was naive CD8+ T cells from PBMCs. This chain uses TRBV7-6 with TRBJ2-1, with D maybe TRBD1 (6 bases). This TCR was sampled from a man between 18 and 29 years old in good health. Some clones in this sample may be carry-over from other donors' samples. The chain's CDR3 is CASSWGLQGYNEQFF. The CDR3 DNA sequence: TGTGCCAGCAGCTGGGGGCTCCAGGGGTACAATGAGCAGTTCTTC.